The source of this T cell receptor beta chain is a study of T cell repertoires in cytomegalovirus infection. Study context: CMV infection plus the matching HLA type was flagged by public TCR beta signatures. Study outcomes and limitations: HLA-C-restricted CMV-specific TCR beta clonotypes were dominant in the ex vivo response.

One entry per CDR3 protein results from TCRdb running MiXCR on the reads. The sample carries a few hundred thousand distinct CDR3 sequences, over 20% recorded once. The sample holds a few counts of this clonotype. Its antigen is as yet unknown. The CDR3 consists of 16 residues. The ends were cut back, 3 bases at V and 2 bases at J, with 11 bases in the middle. Germline assignment: CDR1 LNHNV and CDR2 YYDKDF (reference sequence). Input material: CD8+ T cells from PBMCs. V gene TRBV15 combines with J gene TRBJ2-6; D is unresolved. The TCR sequence derives from a human donor in good health (CMV status not recorded). Some clones in this sample may be carry-over from other donors' samples. CDR3 DNA: TGTGCCACCAGCAGTCATGGACCGACTGGGGCCAACGTCCTGACTTTC. This encodes CATSSHGPTGANVLTF.